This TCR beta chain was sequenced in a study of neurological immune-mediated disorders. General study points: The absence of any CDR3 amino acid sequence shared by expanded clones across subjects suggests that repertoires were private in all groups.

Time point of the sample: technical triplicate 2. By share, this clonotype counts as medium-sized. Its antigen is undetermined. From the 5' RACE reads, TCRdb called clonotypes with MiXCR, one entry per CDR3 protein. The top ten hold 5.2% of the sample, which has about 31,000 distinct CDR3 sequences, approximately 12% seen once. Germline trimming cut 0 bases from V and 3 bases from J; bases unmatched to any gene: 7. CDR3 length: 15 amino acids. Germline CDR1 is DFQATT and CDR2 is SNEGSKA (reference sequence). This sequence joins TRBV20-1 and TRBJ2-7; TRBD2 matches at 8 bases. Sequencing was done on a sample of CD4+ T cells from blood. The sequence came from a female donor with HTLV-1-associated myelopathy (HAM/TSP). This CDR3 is CSARDQREGGYEQYF. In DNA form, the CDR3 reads TGCAGTGCTAGAGATCAACGGGAGGGCGGCTACGAGCAGTACTTC.